One sample yielded the 21 T cell receptor beta chains listed below, sequenced in a study of blood T cell repertoires in COVID-19. Sequencing used immunoSEQ multiplex PCR; TCRdb keeps in-frame clones, though not all of them. The sample gives around 190,000 clones, 80% to 90% of which show up once; over 7% is in the top ten. Specimen: peripheral blood. Every receptor here comes from a man aged 50 or older with active or convalescent COVID-19.

This chain connects TRBV5-1 to TRBJ1-4, with D perhaps matching TRBD1 (6 bases). The V gene's germline CDR1 is SGHRS and CDR2 YFSETQ. The CDR3 extends over 14 amino acids. V was cut by 2 bases and J by 6 bases, with 11 bases left in between. The CDR3 sequence is CASSLQGVDEKLFF. DNA for the CDR3: TGCGCCAGCAGCTTACAGGGAGTGGATGAAAAACTGTTTTTT.

There are a few counts of this clone. The chain recombines TRBV9 with TRBJ2-2; D perhaps matches TRBD1 (5 bases). Germline-derived CDR1 and CDR2 are SGDLS and YYNGEE. The CDR3 totals 16 residues. Between the trimmed V and J ends, which lost 1 base and 0 bases, there was a span of 10 bases. Here the CDR3 reads CASSVLQGTNTGELFF. DNA of the CDR3: TGTGCCAGCAGCGTACTCCAGGGAACGAACACCGGGGAGCTGTTTTTT.

The chain links TRBV21-1 to TRBJ2-7; the table's D call of TRBD2 was not tested on the DNA. TRBV21-1 is classified as a pseudogene. The CDR3 contains 17 residues. The CDR3 nucleotides read TGTGCCAGCAGCAGGCGGACTAGCGGGAGGGAGGGCTACGAGCAGTACTTC. Amino acids: CASSRRTSGREGYEQYF.

The chain is built from TRBV12-3 or TRBV12-4 and TRBJ1-5; D not certain. The CDR3 spans 12 residues. V shed 0 bases and J shed 9 bases, with 6 bases lying between them. CDR3 in amino acids: CASSLAFGPQHF. CDR3 DNA: TGTGCCAGCAGTTTAGCATTCGGGCCCCAGCATTTT.

CDR3 residues: CASSSRRGATDTQYF. The CDR3, as DNA: TGTGCCAGCAGCTCCCGACGGGGGGCCACAGATACGCAGTATTTT. The V and J genes are TRBV11-3 and TRBJ2-3; TRBD2 is a possible D gene (7 bases). Trimming took 4 bases from V and 2 from J, leaving 13 bases between them. This CDR3 is 15 amino acids long. Germline V gene lookup returns CDR1 SGHNT and CDR2 YENEEA. Variable domain in full (rest from reference TRBV11-3 and TRBJ2-3): EAGVVQSPRYKIIEKKQPVAFWCNPISGHNTLYWYLQNLGQGPELLIRYENEEAVDDSQLPKDRFSAERLKGVDSTLKIQPAELGDSAVYLCASSSRRGATDTQYFGPGTRLTVL.

The V gene is TRBV15, the J gene TRBJ1-1; D possibly corresponds to TRBD1 (6 bases). V was shortened by 1 base and J by 3 bases, with 9 bases between the two germline ends. The CDR3 totals 14 residues. Germline lookup yields CDR1 LNHNV and CDR2 YYDKDF (reference sequence). CDR3 DNA: TGTGCCACCAGCAGAGTAGCAGGGGACACTGAAGCTTTCTTT. It encodes CATSRVAGDTEAFF.

The chain uses TRBV28 and TRBJ1-5; 7 bases agree with TRBD1. V was clipped by 5 bases and J by 7 bases; unmatched bases: 5. Germline V gene sequence: CDR1 MDHEN, CDR2 SYDVKM. CDR3 length: 13 amino acids. This CDR3 is CASSITGEQPQHF. For the CDR3, the DNA is TGTGCCAGCAGTATAACAGGGGAACAGCCCCAGCATTTT.

This clone was counted between two and nine times. The V gene is TRBV5-1, the J gene TRBJ1-1; D perhaps matches TRBD1 (5 bases). V was pared by 4 bases and J by 1 base, with 14 bases between. CDR3 length: 15 residues. In germline, CDR1 is SGHRS, CDR2 YFSETQ. The CDR3 bases are TGCGCCAGCAGCCCCCAGGGCAGGCAGAACACTGAAGCTTTCTTT. This codes for CASSPQGRQNTEAFF.

The chain links TRBV5-1 to TRBJ2-1; no reliable D call. V lost 5 bases, J lost 0 bases, and 12 bases lay in between. This CDR3 region has 15 residues. Germline assignment: CDR1 SGHRS and CDR2 YFSETQ. CDR3 coding DNA: TGCGCCAGCAGATGGCAGGTGGGCTCCTACAATGAGCAGTTCTTC. It specifies CASRWQVGSYNEQFF. The complete variable domain, with remaining parts taken from reference TRBV5-1 and TRBJ2-1, reads KAGVTQTPRYLIKTRGQQVTLSCSPISGHRSVSWYQQTPGQGLQFLFEYFSETQRNKGNFPGRFSGRQFSNSRSEMNVSTLELGDSALYLCASRWQVGSYNEQFFGPGTRLTVL.

The genes are TRBV11-2 and TRBJ1-2; 7 bases match TRBD1. This CDR3 contains 13 residues. Germline values: CDR1 SGHAT, CDR2 FQNNGV. V lost 10 bases and J lost 3; bases outside the gene matches: 8. This CDR3 is CAIRQGLDYGYTF. The CDR3 DNA reads TGTGCCATCCGACAGGGTTTGGACTATGGCTACACCTTC.

The chain recombines TRBV7-7 with TRBJ2-1; TRBD1 is a possible D gene (6 bases). Trimming shortened V by 5 bases and J by 0 bases, and 17 bases separated the two germline ends. The CDR3 covers 17 residues. Germline CDR1 is SSHAT and CDR2 is FNYEAQ (reference sequence). The CDR3 sequence: CASSPGWGQSSYNEQFF. As DNA, the CDR3 is TGTGCCAGCAGCCCAGGGTGGGGGCAAAGCTCCTACAATGAGCAGTTCTTC.

This clone was picked up one time. The chain combines TRBV12-5 with TRBJ2-3; D is possibly TRBD1 (5 bases). In germline, CDR1 is LGHNT, CDR2 FRNRAP. The ends were cut back, 1 base at V and 6 bases at J, with 14 bases in the middle. The CDR3 length is 15 residues. The CDR3 DNA is TGTGCTAGTGGTTTGGGGACAACACATGAGGATACGCAGTATTTT. This gives the protein CASGLGTTHEDTQYF.

CDR3 sequence: CASSYGTSASSTDTQYF. The CDR3 DNA reads as TGCGCCAGCAGCTATGGGACTAGCGCCTCTAGCACAGATACGCAGTATTTT. This chain joins TRBV5-1 and TRBJ2-3, with 10 positions matching TRBD2. The V gene's germline CDR1 is SGHRS and CDR2 YFSETQ. The CDR3 extends over 17 amino acids. J lost 0 bases, V lost 3 bases, and 7 bases had no gene match.

The sample holds a few counts of this clone. V and J are TRBV6-2 or TRBV6-3 and TRBJ2-1; 7 positions agree with TRBD1. The CDR3 consists of 17 residues. J lost 0 bases, V lost 0 bases, and 5 bases had no gene match. From germline, CDR1 is MNHEY and CDR2 SVGEGT. DNA for the CDR3: TGTGCCAGCAGTTACTCGGACAGGCAGAGCTCCTACAATGAGCAGTTCTTC. Residues: CASSYSDRQSSYNEQFF.

This chain links TRBV19 with TRBJ1-2, with 7 nucleotides matching TRBD1. Germline assignment: CDR1 LNHDA and CDR2 SQIVND (reference sequence). This CDR3 comprises 14 residues. V dropped 5 bases and J dropped 4; count of bases not matched to a gene: 7. The CDR3 coding sequence is TGTGCCAGTAGTGGAAGACAGGGTAGCTATGGCTACACCTTC. Translation gives CASSGRQGSYGYTF. The full variable domain, completed using reference TRBV19 and TRBJ1-2, is DGGITQSPKYLFRKEGQNVTLSCEQNLNHDAMYWYRQDPGQGLRLIYYSQIVNDFQKGDIAEGYSVSREKKESFPLTVTSAQKNPTAFYLCASSGRQGSYGYTFGSGTRLTVV.

V is TRBV7-2 and J is TRBJ2-7; 8 bases are shared with TRBD1. V trimming: 4 bases; J trimming: 7 bases; junction bases outside the gene matches: 12. CDR3 length equals 15 residues. In germline, CDR1 is SGHTA, CDR2 FQGNSA. The chain's CDR3 is CASSSLAGTGGEQYF. In nucleotides, the CDR3 is TGTGCCAGCAGCTCCCTCGCGGGGACAGGCGGAGAGCAGTACTTC. Full variable domain (rest looked up from reference TRBV7-2 and TRBJ2-7): GAGVSQSPSNKVTEKGKDVELRCDPISGHTALYWYRQSLGQGLEFLIYFQGNSAPDKSGLPSDRFSAERTGGSVSTLTIQRTQQEDSAVYLCASSSLAGTGGEQYFGPGTRLTVT.

This clone appeared once. This chain links TRBV6-5 with TRBJ1-1; D is ambiguous. Germline CDR1 and CDR2: MNHEY and SVGAGI. The CDR3 length is 14 residues. Deletions cut 2 bases from V and 6 bases from J, with 13 bases between. The CDR3 region is CASSYGAGSPEAFF. In DNA, the CDR3 is TGTGCCAGCAGTTACGGAGCCGGGAGCCCTGAAGCTTTCTTT.

CDR3 amino acids: CSAGQEIYGYTF. The DNA of the CDR3 is TGCAGCGCCGGACAGGAGATCTATGGCTACACCTTC. This rearrangement joins TRBV29-1 to TRBJ1-2; 7 bases agree with TRBD1. Trimming at V came to 7 bases and at J to 4 bases, leaving 6 bases not matched to a gene. CDR1 is SQVTM, CDR2 ANQGSEA, per germline. CDR3 length equals 12 residues.

Regarding this clone: A junction boundary mismatches the germline segment, possibly from a read error. Other DNA sequences in this specimen translate into the identical CDR3. V and J are TRBV5-4 and TRBJ2-2, with 8 bases identical to TRBD2. CDR1 and CDR2 (germline): SGHNT, YYREEE (reference sequence). This CDR3 is built from 18 residues. CDR3 amino acids: CASSTSLEERESPRGAVF. For the CDR3, the DNA is TGTGCCAGCAGCACCTCGCTAGAGGAGCGGGAGAGTCCCCGGGGAGCTGTTTTT.

Only a few counts were recorded for this clone. The rearrangement links TRBV5-4 to TRBJ2-1; 8 bases map to TRBD1. This CDR3 comprises 16 residues. J gave up 5 bases and V 4 bases, and 11 bases lay outside the gene matches. Germline V lookup: CDR1 SGHNT, CDR2 YYREEE (reference sequence). The CDR3 here is CASSSPGTGLDNEQFF. Written as DNA, the CDR3 is TGTGCCAGCAGCAGCCCTGGGACAGGTCTAGACAATGAGCAGTTCTTC.

V usage is TRBV5-1 and J usage is TRBJ1-3, with TRBD1 identical over 9 bases. Germline CDR1 is SGHRS and CDR2 is YFSETQ. The length of the CDR3 is 17 residues. Trimming cost V 3 bases and J 2 bases; bases outside gene matches: 9. CDR3 nucleotide sequence: TGCGCCAGCAGCTGGGACCCCGGGACAGGGACTGGAAACACCATATATTTT. Amino acid sequence: CASSWDPGTGTGNTIYF.